This entry describes one T cell receptor (beta chain). Its antigen has not been determined. Base qualities are not recorded, but no much larger clone differs from it by a single base. The data belong to a study of T cells in Graves' hyperthyroidism and ophthalmopathy (dated 2019 in TCRdb). Concerning the study at large: A discovery cohort of roughly 96 patients, 43 with Graves' ophthalmopathy and roughly 59 with stable Graves' hyperthyroidism, was used to find distinguishing TCR V-J signatures. For training and testing, the 110 or so patients in the discovery cohort were randomly divided in a 7:3 ratio. Following sampling, methimazole starting at 30 mg daily was given to hyperthyroidism patients, and high-dose intravenous methylprednisolone was given to ophthalmopathy patients. Whether ophthalmopathy could be predicted prospectively was tested in an independent validation cohort made up of under 20 hyperthyroidism patients plus 17 patients who later progressed to ophthalmopathy. In addition, the study compared T-cell repertoires in thyroid tissue and in blood from several Graves' hyperthyroidism patients. TCR Vbeta CDR3 sequencing of approximately 140 peripheral blood samples (roughly 43 ophthalmopathy, roughly 72 hyperthyroidism and about 17 progressor patients) is reported in the paper. Overall study results and their limits: In cross-validation, a model built on a 13 V-J signature told ophthalmopathy apart from stable hyperthyroidism with 85% to 90% sensitivity and around 81% specificity, and in testing the same model reached 80%/75%. In validation, the model predicted progression to ophthalmopathy with roughly 70% sensitivity and roughly 75% specificity, a median of approximately 6.7 months before onset. Blood samples also contained most of the expanded thyroid clonotypes (frequency above 0.001), which suggests that blood repertoires may reflect thyroid immune responses. No statistical method was used to set the sample size in advance, and investigators knew the group allocation.

The TCR beta CDR3 regions were amplified from RNA transcripts. For the first round of RT-PCR on the TCR CDR3, the HTBI primer set was used together with the Qiagen OneStep RT-PCR kit. A second multiplex PCR round built the libraries, followed by size selection and purification. Libraries were sequenced paired-end with 100 bp reads on an Illumina HiSeq2000. As for the authors' bioinformatics: SOAPnuke was used to process the raw data, removing reads that contained adapters or uncalled bases, had a mean Phred below 15, or lacked an exact match to the constant primer or identifier. High-quality paired reads were merged using COPE v1.2.5, and each unique nucleotide sequence was defined as a clonotype. MiTCR v1.1 was used to align clonotypes to the IMGT TRBV, TRBD and TRBJ reference segments. The analysis was restricted to V-J combinations with a frequency above 0.0001, which together covered 99% to 99.2% of the repertoires. The TCS score was defined as F50 (clonal expansion) divided by E x V (chaos), with BLOSUM62-based TCRdist calculated between CDR3 peptides within each V-J. Welch's t-statistics and random forest reduced 514 V-J features to 13, which were used in a naive Bayes classifier (R e1071). The similarity between thyroid and blood repertoires was quantified using the Morisita-Horn index. The public reads were reanalyzed by TCRdb: fastp trimming at Q25, MiXCR alignment, in-frame beta chains only. Records with the same CDR3 protein are collapsed into one entry carrying the most frequent genes and DNA. These V and J calls rely on TCRdb rather than the paper's analysis. The sample profile shows about 570,000 distinct CDR3 sequences; 46% of them were found once. 19% of the sample belongs to the ten largest clones.

Any patient with an uncontrolled infection, another autoimmune disease, pregnancy or lactation was excluded. Clinical symptoms, serum thyroxine and TRAb, thyroid ultrasound, and orbital computed tomography formed the basis for the diagnoses. Total RNA was extracted using Trizol reagent, and RNA quality was assessed on an Agilent 2100 Bioanalyzer. Reading from cysteine to phenylalanine, the CDR3 counts 15 amino acids. Just CDR3 DNA is preserved here, 45 bases in frame from base 1. V was cut back by 3 bases and J by 0 bases, leaving a gap of 10 bases between them. Reading the germline V gene (reference sequence) gives CDR1 SEHNR and CDR2 FQNEAQ.

The sequence was collected from an adult woman with Graves' disease, either hyperthyroidism or ophthalmopathy (not recorded which). The sequenced sample was peripheral blood or thyroid tissue (not recorded which). The rearrangement joined TRBV7-9 to TRBJ2-3, with the D gene uncertain. The bases read TGTGCCAGCAGCTTCGGAGTGACTAGCACAGATACGCAGTATTTT. Its translation is CASSFGVTSTDTQYF.